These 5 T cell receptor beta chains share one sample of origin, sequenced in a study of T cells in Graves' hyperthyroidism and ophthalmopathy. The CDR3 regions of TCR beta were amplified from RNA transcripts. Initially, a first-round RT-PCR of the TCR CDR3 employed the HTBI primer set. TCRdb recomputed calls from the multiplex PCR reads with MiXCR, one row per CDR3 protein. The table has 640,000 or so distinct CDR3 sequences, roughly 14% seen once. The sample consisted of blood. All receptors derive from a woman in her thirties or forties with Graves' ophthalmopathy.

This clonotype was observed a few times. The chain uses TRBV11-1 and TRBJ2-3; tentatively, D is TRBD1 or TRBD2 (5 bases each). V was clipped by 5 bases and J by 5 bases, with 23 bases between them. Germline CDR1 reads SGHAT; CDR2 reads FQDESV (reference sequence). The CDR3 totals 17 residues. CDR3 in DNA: TGTGCCAGCAGCCCGGGACGATTTGCAATCGGGGTAGATACGCAGTATTTT. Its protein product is CASSPGRFAIGVDTQYF.

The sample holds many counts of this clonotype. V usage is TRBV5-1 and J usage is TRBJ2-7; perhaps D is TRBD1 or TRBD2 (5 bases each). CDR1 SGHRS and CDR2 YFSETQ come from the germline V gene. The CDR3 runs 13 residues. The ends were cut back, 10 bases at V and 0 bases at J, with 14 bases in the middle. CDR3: CASRGEHSYEQYF. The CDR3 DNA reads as TGCGCCTCCCGAGGGGAGCACTCCTACGAGCAGTACTTC.

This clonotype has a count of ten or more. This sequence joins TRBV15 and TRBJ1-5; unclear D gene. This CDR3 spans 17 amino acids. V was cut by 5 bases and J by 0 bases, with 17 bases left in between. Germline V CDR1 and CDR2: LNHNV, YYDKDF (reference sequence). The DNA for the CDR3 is TGTGCCACCAGCGGCCCGGGATCCCTTTATAGCAATCAGCCCCAGCATTTT. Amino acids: CATSGPGSLYSNQPQHF.

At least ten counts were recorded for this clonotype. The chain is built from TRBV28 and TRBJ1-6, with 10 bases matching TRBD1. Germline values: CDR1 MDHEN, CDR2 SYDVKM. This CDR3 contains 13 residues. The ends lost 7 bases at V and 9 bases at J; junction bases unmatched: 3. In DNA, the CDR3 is TGTGCCAGCAAGGGGACAGGGGCTTCACCCCTCCACTTT. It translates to CASKGTGASPLHF.

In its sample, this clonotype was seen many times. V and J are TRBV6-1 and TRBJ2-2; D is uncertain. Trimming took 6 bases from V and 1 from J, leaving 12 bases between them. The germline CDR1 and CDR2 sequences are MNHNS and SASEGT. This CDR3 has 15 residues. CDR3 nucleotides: TGTGCCAGCAGCCCGTTGAGTCTGAACACCGGGGAGCTGTTTTTT. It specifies CASSPLSLNTGELFF.